These 27 T cell receptor beta chains share one sample of origin, sequenced in a study of T cell responses to AZD1222 COVID-19 vaccine. Data came from immunoSEQ multiplex PCR; TCRdb stores just in-frame clones and leaves some out. The sample lists about 130,000 clones, roughly 94% seen once, with less than 2% in the top ten. Material: peripheral blood, obtained on day 0 of AZD1222 vaccination. The source is an adult in good health.

The J gene is TRBJ1-5, the V gene TRBV6-2 or TRBV6-3; 9 bases map to TRBD1. The CDR3 is 16 amino acids. The V gene end was trimmed by 4 bases and the J gene end by 2 bases; junction bases not matched to a gene: 6. Germline V gene lookup returns CDR1 MNHEY and CDR2 SVGEGT. The chain's CDR3 is CASSSWTGAGNQPQHF. CDR3 coding DNA: TGTGCCAGCAGTTCTTGGACAGGGGCTGGCAATCAGCCCCAGCATTTT.

The chain joins TRBV30 to TRBJ1-6; 9 bases map to TRBD1. V dropped 5 bases and J dropped 7; count of bases not matched to a gene: 3. The length of the CDR3 is 13 residues. Germline values: CDR1 GTSNPN, CDR2 SVGIG (reference sequence). The CDR3 region is CAWDGTGNSPLHF. The CDR3 coding sequence is TGTGCCTGGGACGGGACAGGGAATTCACCCCTCCACTTT. The variable domain in full, completed from reference TRBV30 and TRBJ1-6, reads SQTIHQWPATLVQPVGSPLSLECTVEGTSNPNLYWYRQAAGRGLQLLFYSVGIGQISSEVPQNLSASRPQDRQFILSSKKLLLSDSGFYLCAWDGTGNSPLHFGNGTRLTVT.

V and J are TRBV19 and TRBJ2-4, with D hard to call. Germline V lookup: CDR1 LNHDA, CDR2 SQIVND (reference sequence). V lost 1 base and J 2 bases, leaving 15 bases between the germline ends. This CDR3 has 17 amino acids. In DNA form, the CDR3 reads TGTGCCAGTAGTATAGTAGTTACCGGGTATCCCAAAAACATTCAGTACTTC. This codes for CASSIVVTGYPKNIQYF.

The chain is built from TRBV7-2 and TRBJ2-3; the D gene is possibly TRBD2 (7 bases). Between the trimmed V and J ends, which lost 4 bases and 3 bases, there was a span of 14 bases. CDR1 SGHTA and CDR2 FQGNSA come from the germline V gene. This CDR3 contains 15 residues. The CDR3 bases are TGTGCCAGCAGCTCGGGGGGCCAGGCAACAGATACGCAGTATTTT. It yields the protein CASSSGGQATDTQYF.

This clone was seen a single time. This sequence joins TRBV5-5 and TRBJ1-5; 8 bases match TRBD1. This CDR3 comprises 15 residues. Germline values: CDR1 SGHKS, CDR2 YYEKEE (reference sequence). The junction had 7 bases not matched to a gene; V was cut back by 4 bases and J by 4 bases. This CDR3 reads CASSGDRGFNQPQHF. The CDR3 nucleotides are TGTGCCAGCAGCGGCGACAGGGGATTTAATCAGCCCCAGCATTTT.

J is TRBJ1-2 and V is TRBV19; tentative D call: TRBD1 (5 bases). Germline CDR1 LNHDA, CDR2 SQIVND (reference sequence). The ends were cut back, 5 bases at V and 6 bases at J, with 16 bases in the middle. There are 14 residues in the CDR3. CDR3 in amino acids: CASSAHDSLNGYTF. CDR3 sequence (DNA): TGTGCCAGTAGTGCTCATGACAGTTTGAATGGCTACACCTTC. Variable domain in full (rest from reference TRBV19 and TRBJ1-2): DGGITQSPKYLFRKEGQNVTLSCEQNLNHDAMYWYRQDPGQGLRLIYYSQIVNDFQKGDIAEGYSVSREKKESFPLTVTSAQKNPTAFYLCASSAHDSLNGYTFGSGTRLTVV.

The V gene is TRBV4-1, the J gene TRBJ1-2; no definite D call. This CDR3 spans 12 amino acids. The V gene lost 2 bases and the J gene lost 5 bases, with 6 bases spanning the gap. CDR1 is MGHRA and CDR2 is YSYEKL in the germline V gene. DNA of the CDR3: TGCGCCAGCAGCCAAACAGATTATGGCTACACCTTC. Its protein product is CASSQTDYGYTF.

This chain links TRBV27 with TRBJ2-1, with D uncertain. This CDR3 spans 15 amino acids. Per the germline V gene, CDR1 is MNHEY and CDR2 is SMNVEV (reference sequence). V lost 8 bases and J lost 0, with 14 bases in between. The CDR3 DNA reads as TGTGCCAGCCGAACTTTGGAGAGCTCCTACAATGAGCAGTTCTTC. This gives the protein CASRTLESSYNEQFF.

V gene TRBV3-1 (or the pseudogene TRBV3-2) combines with J gene TRBJ1-2; D gene ambiguous. The CDR3 length is 14 residues. V lost 0 bases, J lost 4 bases, and 9 bases lay in between. Germline CDR1 is LGHDT and CDR2 is YNNKEL (reference sequence). CDR3: CASSQDLKPYGYTF. As DNA, the CDR3 is TGTGCCAGCAGCCAAGATCTTAAGCCCTATGGCTACACCTTC.

V and J are TRBV9 and TRBJ2-5; 8 nucleotides align to TRBD1. Looked up from germline, CDR1 is SGDLS and CDR2 is YYNGEE. J was trimmed by 5 bases and V by 4 bases; bases with no gene match: 7. The CDR3 spans 14 residues. CDR3 sequence: CASSSTGGTETQYF. DNA for the CDR3: TGTGCCAGCAGCTCTACAGGGGGGACGGAGACCCAGTACTTC.

The V call is TRBV7-3, the J call TRBJ2-3; weak D call: TRBD2 (7 bases). CDR1 is SGHTA, CDR2 FQGTGA, per germline. Trimming took off 5 bases at V and 4 bases at J, with 19 bases between the two ends. The CDR3 loop spans 16 amino acids. The CDR3 region is CASSPMGAGVADTQYF. CDR3 DNA sequence: TGTGCCAGCAGCCCTATGGGGGCGGGGGTGGCAGATACGCAGTATTTT.

This chain joins TRBV18 and TRBJ2-1; 11 bases map to TRBD1. The V gene end was trimmed by 8 bases and the J gene end by 3 bases; junction bases not matched to a gene: 12. Germline CDR1 reads KGHSH; CDR2 reads LQKENI. The CDR3 spans 17 residues. CDR3 coding DNA: TGTGCCAGCCGGGCCGAATCGGACAGGGGGCTCTACAATGAGCAGTTCTTC. Translating it yields CASRAESDRGLYNEQFF.

The rearrangement joins TRBV5-1 to TRBJ2-7, with 7 bases matching TRBD2. The CDR3 is 15 residues long. V gave up 4 bases and J gave up 1 base; unmatched junction bases: 8. Germline V CDR1 and CDR2: SGHRS, YFSETQ. CDR3 sequence: CASSDTRRGSYEQYF. The CDR3 DNA sequence: TGCGCCAGCAGCGATACCAGGCGGGGGTCCTACGAGCAGTACTTC.

The chain combines TRBV5-4 with TRBJ1-1; perhaps TRBD1 as D (5 bases). This CDR3 region has 14 residues. V lost 3 bases and J lost 4, with 13 bases in between. Germline values: CDR1 SGHNT, CDR2 YYREEE (reference sequence). Here the CDR3 DNA reads TGTGCCAGCAGCTCCCGTCGGGGGGGCACTGAAGCTTTCTTT. Its protein is CASSSRRGGTEAFF.

The chain employs TRBV6-2 or TRBV6-3 and TRBJ1-3; D unresolved. V lost 4 bases, J lost 2 bases, and 18 bases lay in between. Germline assignment: CDR1 MNHEY and CDR2 SVGEGT. This CDR3 region has 17 residues. CDR3 loop: CASSFRGRTSAGNTIYF. Here the CDR3 DNA reads TGTGCCAGCAGTTTTCGAGGAAGGACCAGCGCTGGAAACACCATATATTTT.

A remark on this clone: At one boundary the junction diverges from the germline segment, which might be a read error. The rearrangement joins TRBV11-2 to TRBJ1-1, with D unresolved. The CDR3 spans 11 residues. Germline V gene data show CDR1 as SGHAT and CDR2 as FQNNGV. CDR3 bases: TGTGCCAGCAGTTTAGGGTTTGAAGCTTTCTTT. Amino acid sequence: CASSLGFEAFF.

The J gene is TRBJ1-2, the V gene TRBV13, with TRBD1 identical over 7 bases. Germline CDR1 reads PRHDT; CDR2 reads FYEKMQ (reference sequence). Trimming took 4 bases from V and 8 from J; bases not matched to a gene: 7. The CDR3 extends over 13 amino acids. The CDR3 here is CASSSSDRSGYTF. The CDR3, as DNA: TGTGCCAGCAGCTCCTCGGACAGGTCGGGCTACACCTTC.

This chain uses TRBV5-1 with TRBJ1-3; D uncertain. Germline assignment: CDR1 SGHRS and CDR2 YFSETQ. Trimming removed 2 bases from V and 3 bases from J, with 6 bases in between. This CDR3 spans 13 amino acids. CDR3 region: CASSFGIGNTIYF. DNA for the CDR3: TGCGCCAGCAGCTTCGGCATTGGAAACACCATATATTTT.

This clone came up once. The rearrangement uses TRBV7-9 and TRBJ1-2; 7 nucleotides agree with TRBD1. This CDR3 spans 13 amino acids. Looked up from germline, CDR1 is SEHNR and CDR2 is FQNEAQ (reference sequence). Trimming cost V 8 bases and J 4 bases; bases outside gene matches: 7. As DNA, the CDR3 is TGTGCCAGCCTTGGGACAGAGACCTATGGCTACACCTTC. This sequence encodes CASLGTETYGYTF. The whole variable domain, remainder taken from reference TRBV7-9 and TRBJ1-2, is DTGVSQNPRHKITKRGQNVTFRCDPISEHNRLYWYRQTLGQGPEFLTYFQNEAQLEKSRLLSDRFSAERPKGSFSTLEIQRTEQGDSAMYLCASLGTETYGYTFGSGTRLTVV.

The chain has TRBV5-4 and TRBJ2-3; D could derive from TRBD1 or TRBD2 (6 bases each). This CDR3 has 15 residues. Trimming left V 4 bases short and J 5 bases short, with 17 bases between. Germline CDR1 is SGHNT and CDR2 is YYREEE (reference sequence). The CDR3 region is CASSPRGLPRDTQYF. Written as DNA, the CDR3 is TGTGCCAGCAGCCCCCGGGGGCTCCCAAGAGATACGCAGTATTTT.

The rearrangement joins TRBV12-3 or TRBV12-4 to TRBJ2-7, with 7 nucleotides matching TRBD2. Trimming removed 2 bases from V and 5 bases from J; junction bases left unmatched: 3. This CDR3 region has 13 residues. The CDR3: CASSLSTSDEQYF. The CDR3 nucleotides are TGTGCCAGCAGTTTAAGCACTAGCGACGAGCAGTACTTC.

This clone came up once. This chain joins TRBV5-1 and TRBJ2-7; D remains ambiguous. Germline V gives CDR1 SGHRS, CDR2 YFSETQ. V gave up 3 bases and J gave up 4 bases, with 20 bases separating them. The CDR3 has 16 residues. The CDR3 region has the DNA TGCGCCAGCAGCTCCTTCGACCCGGGTGAGAGTTACGAGCAGTACTTC. This sequence encodes CASSSFDPGESYEQYF. Full variable domain (outside the CDR3, taken from reference TRBV5-1 and TRBJ2-7): KAGVTQTPRYLIKTRGQQVTLSCSPISGHRSVSWYQQTPGQGLQFLFEYFSETQRNKGNFPGRFSGRQFSNSRSEMNVSTLELGDSALYLCASSSFDPGESYEQYFGPGTRLTVT.

This chain connects TRBV6-2 or TRBV6-3 to TRBJ2-7, with TRBD2 matching over 9 bases. Germline values: CDR1 MNHEY, CDR2 SVGEGT. The CDR3 contains 17 residues. Losses at the gene ends were 2 bases for V and 1 base for J; bases not matched to a gene: 9. The CDR3 is CASSYALSGGSSYEQYF. The CDR3 nucleotides read TGTGCCAGCAGTTACGCCCTTAGCGGGGGTTCGTCCTACGAGCAGTACTTC.

V and J are TRBV9 and TRBJ2-5; D not certain. Germline V gene data show CDR1 as SGDLS and CDR2 as YYNGEE. This CDR3 comprises 13 residues. V was shortened by 0 bases and J by 2 bases, with 5 bases between the two germline ends. The CDR3 DNA reads TGTGCCAGCAGCGTAGTACCTCAAGAGACCCAGTACTTC. As protein: CASSVVPQETQYF.

V is TRBV5-1 and J is TRBJ2-3; TRBD2 is a possible D gene (7 bases). The CDR3 totals 14 residues. Germline values: CDR1 SGHRS, CDR2 YFSETQ. Trimming pared 6 bases from V and 2 bases from J, leaving 13 bases between. The CDR3 sequence is CASTGGGATDTQYF. For the CDR3, the DNA is TGCGCCAGCACGGGGGGCGGGGCCACAGATACGCAGTATTTT.

J is TRBJ2-7 and V is TRBV4-2; D call uncertain. CDR1 is LGHNA, CDR2 YNFKEQ, per germline. The CDR3 has 13 amino acids. V lost 8 bases and J lost 3, with 14 bases in between. The chain's CDR3 is CASRTSGDYEQYF. CDR3 bases: TGTGCCAGCCGGACCTCTGGCGACTACGAGCAGTACTTC.

CDR3 protein: CASRLPRGNSNQPQHF. The CDR3 nucleotides are TGTGCCAGCAGACTTCCCAGGGGAAATAGCAATCAGCCCCAGCATTTT. The V call is TRBV6-4, the J call TRBJ1-5; possibly TRBD1 for D (6 bases). Germline-derived CDR1 and CDR2 are MRHNA and SNTAGT. This CDR3 contains 16 residues. With 6 bases removed from V and 0 bases from J, the gap between germline ends came to 15 bases.